The next 23 T cell receptor beta chains were all read from a single sample in a study of blood T cell repertoires in COVID-19. Sequenced by immunoSEQ multiplex PCR; TCRdb stores in-frame clones only, minus some. The sample carries tens of thousands of clones, roughly 73% recorded once. What was sequenced was peripheral blood. Receptors originate from a human donor in a cohort sampled during active or convalescent COVID-19.

V gene TRBV28 combines with J gene TRBJ2-1, with D possibly matching TRBD2 (6 bases). This CDR3 spans 13 amino acids. The V end lost 3 bases, the J end lost 13 bases, and 16 bases lay between the germline ends. Germline CDR1 reads MDHEN; CDR2 reads SYDVKM. CDR3 DNA: TGTGCCAGCAGTTTTGGGGGGAGAGGTTCTCAGTTCTTC. Amino acid sequence: CASSFGGRGSQFF.

This clone has a handful of counts. The V gene is TRBV7-2, the J gene TRBJ2-3; 9 nucleotides line up with TRBD1. Germline V gives CDR1 SGHTA, CDR2 FQGNSA. V trimming: 4 bases; J trimming: 5 bases; junction bases outside the gene matches: 10. CDR3 length: 16 amino acids. The CDR3 region is CASSYSGTGKQDTQYF. CDR3 nucleotides: TGTGCCAGCAGCTACTCCGGGACAGGGAAACAAGATACGCAGTATTTT.

This clone was detected a few times. The chain joins TRBV19 to TRBJ1-1, with a weak D call TRBD1 (5 bases). Trimming cost V 3 bases and J 5 bases, with 16 bases left between them. CDR1 and CDR2 from the germline V gene are LNHDA and SQIVND (reference sequence). This CDR3 region has 15 residues. This CDR3 is CASSMVSGRGTEAFF. The CDR3 nucleotides read TGTGCCAGTAGTATGGTCTCTGGGAGGGGAACTGAAGCTTTCTTT. Full variable domain (rest looked up from reference TRBV19 and TRBJ1-1): DGGITQSPKYLFRKEGQNVTLSCEQNLNHDAMYWYRQDPGQGLRLIYYSQIVNDFQKGDIAEGYSVSREKKESFPLTVTSAQKNPTAFYLCASSMVSGRGTEAFFGQGTRLTVV.

This chain joins TRBV10-2 and TRBJ1-4; TRBD1 is a possible D gene (5 bases). The germline V gene encodes CDR1 WSHSY and CDR2 SAAADI. The CDR3 is made up of 17 amino acids. V lost 5 bases to trimming and J lost 7 bases, with 23 bases between them. The DNA for the CDR3 is TGCGCCAGCAGTCCTGGAGGAGCCGGGGGATGGGCTGAAAAACTGTTTTTT. Translation gives CASSPGGAGGWAEKLFF.

The V call is TRBV10-3, the J call TRBJ2-7, with TRBD2 identical over 10 bases. Trimming at V came to 5 bases and at J to 0 bases, leaving 4 bases not matched to a gene. The CDR3 sequence is 15 residues long. Germline-derived CDR1 and CDR2 are ENHRY and SYGVKD. Here the CDR3 reads CAISPSSGSSYEQYF. CDR3 bases: TGTGCCATCAGTCCGTCTAGCGGGAGCTCCTACGAGCAGTACTTC.

The V and J genes are TRBV30 and TRBJ2-2; 12 nucleotides line up with TRBD2. The CDR3 extends over 16 amino acids. The germline V gene has CDR1 GTSNPN and CDR2 SVGIG (reference sequence). The V segment lost 5 bases and the J segment 4 bases; nucleotides outside the gene matches: 8. The CDR3 nucleotides are TGTGCCTGGGTGGGAGGACTAGCGGGACCCACCGGGGAGCTGTTTTTT. Translated, it gives CAWVGGLAGPTGELFF.

A single count supports this clone. The V call is TRBV4-3, the J call TRBJ1-1; tentatively, D is TRBD1 (5 bases). V was cut by 4 bases and J by 1 base, with 7 bases left in between. The CDR3 is made up of 13 amino acids. Germline CDR1 LGHNA, CDR2 YSLEER. Here the CDR3 reads CASSLDRNTEAFF. The CDR3 DNA reads as TGCGCCAGCAGCCTTGACAGGAACACTGAAGCTTTCTTT.

The rearrangement links TRBV7-2 to TRBJ1-5, with 7 nucleotides matching TRBD1. CDR3 size: 16 residues. V was clipped by 1 base and J by 3 bases; unmatched bases: 6. Germline V gene sequence: CDR1 SGHTA, CDR2 FQGNSA. This CDR3 is CASSLVRGANNQPQHF. As DNA, the CDR3 is TGTGCCAGCAGCTTAGTCAGGGGGGCTAACAATCAGCCCCAGCATTTT.

The chain combines TRBV4-1 with TRBJ1-5, with TRBD1 identical over 7 bases. Germline CDR1 and CDR2: MGHRA and YSYEKL. Trimming at V came to 1 base and at J to 4 bases, leaving 10 bases not matched to a gene. This CDR3 has 17 residues. This CDR3 reads CASSQGQGGLGNQPQHF. In DNA, the CDR3 is TGCGCCAGCAGCCAAGGTCAAGGGGGCTTAGGGAATCAGCCCCAGCATTTT.

The chain is built from TRBV5-4 and TRBJ2-7; 9 bases match TRBD1. The junction had 5 bases not matched to a gene; V was cut back by 2 bases and J by 5 bases. The CDR3 runs 14 residues. CDR1 is SGHNT and CDR2 is YYREEE in the germline V gene (reference sequence). The CDR3 loop is CASSLQGARNEQYF. The CDR3 nucleotides read TGTGCCAGCAGCTTACAGGGGGCTAGGAACGAGCAGTACTTC.

The V and J genes are TRBV7-9 and TRBJ1-1; unclear D gene. Germline values: CDR1 SEHNR, CDR2 FQNEAQ (reference sequence). The CDR3 is made up of 12 amino acids. With 4 bases removed from V and 2 bases from J, the gap between germline ends came to 5 bases. The CDR3 DNA sequence: TGTGCCAGCAGCTGGGCAAACACTGAAGCTTTCTTT. Amino acid sequence: CASSWANTEAFF.

V is TRBV5-1 and J is TRBJ1-1; D call uncertain. This CDR3 spans 13 amino acids. Germline V gene lookup returns CDR1 SGHRS and CDR2 YFSETQ. V shed 3 bases and J shed 4 bases, with 10 bases lying between them. The CDR3 DNA sequence: TGCGCCAGCAGCTCCACAGATCGCACTGAAGCTTTCTTT. Translated, it gives CASSSTDRTEAFF.

As to this clone: Relative to the germline gene, one junction end is altered; a read error may explain this. The V call is TRBV6-1, the J call TRBJ1-2; 7 nucleotides match TRBD1. Germline lookup yields CDR1 MNHNS and CDR2 SASEGT. There are 12 residues in the CDR3. The CDR3 region is CASSEKGAGVPF. Written as DNA, the CDR3 is TGTGCCAGCAGTGAAAAGGGGGCCGGGGTACCCTTC.

The CDR3 DNA reads as TGCGCCAGCAGTCAATCGGGAGACAGGGGATTCAACGAGCAGTACGTC. Translation: CASSQSGDRGFNEQYV. The chain links TRBV23-1 to TRBJ2-7; 8 bases map to TRBD1. TRBV23-1 is assigned to the ORF class and has an uncertain function. The ends lost 0 bases at V and 5 bases at J; junction bases unmatched: 9. CDR3 length equals 16 residues.

This clone was observed at least ten times. The chain recombines TRBV9 with TRBJ2-3, with TRBD1 as a possible D gene (6 bases). This CDR3 is built from 17 residues. V lost 3 bases, J lost 3 bases, and 20 bases lay in between. The germline gives CDR1 SGDLS, CDR2 YYNGEE. The CDR3 coding sequence is TGTGCCAGCAGCGCGAGAGGGGGATCTTTGGGAACAGATACGCAGTATTTT. As protein: CASSARGGSLGTDTQYF.

This clone came up a few times. J is TRBJ1-6 and V is TRBV6-5; TRBD1 might be the D (5 bases). CDR3 length equals 13 residues. Germline V gene lookup returns CDR1 MNHEY and CDR2 SVGAGI. Trimming took 3 bases from V and 10 from J, leaving 10 bases between them. In nucleotides, the CDR3 is TGTGCCAGCAGTTATCAGGGATACTCACCCCTCCACTTT. Amino acid sequence: CASSYQGYSPLHF.

This clone was detected a few times. The chain links TRBV2 to TRBJ1-4, with no clear D. Trimming shortened V by 3 bases and J by 7 bases, and 6 bases separated the two germline ends. The CDR3 consists of 12 residues. Germline CDR1 SNHLY, CDR2 FYNNEI. The CDR3 DNA reads TGTGCCAGCAGTGAGGAGGGTGAAAAACTGTTTTTT. Translated, it gives CASSEEGEKLFF.

The rearrangement uses TRBV12-3 or TRBV12-4 and TRBJ1-1; TRBD1 aligns across 10 bases. V was pared by 8 bases and J by 3 bases, with 3 bases of the junction left unmatched. This CDR3 has 13 amino acids. Here the CDR3 DNA reads TGTGCCAGCGACAGGGGGCGCGACACTGAAGCTTTCTTT. It encodes CASDRGRDTEAFF.

V is TRBV18 and J is TRBJ1-3; 9 bases match TRBD1. V trimming: 6 bases; J trimming: 3 bases; junction bases outside the gene matches: 6. CDR3 length: 15 amino acids. Germline CDR1 and CDR2: KGHSH and LQKENI. The CDR3 region is CASSLQGAYGNTIYF. The CDR3 DNA is TGTGCCAGCTCTCTACAGGGGGCGTATGGAAACACCATATATTTT.

The chain couples TRBV21-1 to TRBJ2-5; the table's D gene call, TRBD2, was not cross checked with the DNA. TRBV21-1 is a documented pseudogene. The CDR3 contains 17 residues. CDR3 region: CASSKSPSTGLQEAQYF. CDR3 coding DNA: TGTGCCAGCAGCAAATCCCCTAGCACCGGACTCCAAGAGGCCCAGTACTTC.

This clone is labeled medium-sized (0.01 to 0.1%). The chain carries TRBV7-9 and TRBJ1-4; D is unclear. V gave up 3 bases and J gave up 7 bases, with 6 bases separating them. This CDR3 region has 12 residues. Germline V gene data show CDR1 as SEHNR and CDR2 as FQNEAQ (reference sequence). DNA of the CDR3: TGTGCCAGCAGCTTGGAGTCTGAAAAACTGTTTTTT. Its translation is CASSLESEKLFF.

The chain recombines TRBV6-6 with TRBJ1-4; TRBD1 might be the D (5 bases). This CDR3 region has 13 residues. V was shortened by 7 bases and J by 7 bases, with 13 bases between the two germline ends. The V gene's germline CDR1 is MNHNY and CDR2 SVGAGI (reference sequence). The DNA of the CDR3 is TGTGCCAGCATTGGCAGGGTTTCTGAAAAACTGTTTTTT. This sequence encodes CASIGRVSEKLFF.

The V gene is TRBV18, the J gene TRBJ2-3; 9 bases fit TRBD2. Germline-derived CDR1 and CDR2 are KGHSH and LQKENI. The CDR3 covers 15 residues. Trimming took 0 bases from V and 4 from J; bases not matched to a gene: 2. CDR3 loop: CASSPPLAGSDTQYF. The CDR3 DNA reads TGTGCCAGCTCACCACCCCTAGCGGGGTCAGATACGCAGTATTTT.